The T cell receptor (beta chain) under discussion was sequenced for a study of T-cell reconstitution after alpha-beta-depleted transplantation in children. Molecular barcoding with unique molecular identifiers was used for the TCRbeta library. In TCRdb, the PCR reads were re-called with MiXCR into one record per CDR3 protein. This table holds approximately 510,000 distinct CDR3 sequences, 15% to 20% found once. The CDR3 runs to 12 residues. Looked up from germline, CDR1 is SNHLY and CDR2 is FYNNEI. V was cut by 3 bases and J by 6 bases, with 8 bases left in between. This clonotype was obtained from a human donor who donated a stem cell graft to a child with acute lymphoblastic leukemia. This chain connects TRBV2 to TRBJ1-2; no clear D. This material consisted of PBMCs from the stem cell graft donor, taken from the stem cell graft. For the CDR3, the DNA is TGTGCCAGCAGTGATAACGGAGATGGCTACACCTTC. Protein product: CASSDNGDGYTF.